The T cell receptor beta chain under discussion was sequenced for a study of blood T cell repertoires in COVID-19 (dated by TCRdb to 2020 to 2022). Background on the whole study: Collaborator samples came from the United States, Italy and Spain and covered acute and convalescent phases of COVID-19. The prospective study material was composed of cDNA or gDNA derived from T cells, B-cell-depleted T cells, or PBMCs. Subjects who had been exposed to COVID-19, were actively infected with it, or had recovered from it provided the deeply sampled blood TCRbeta repertoires that made up the dataset. The repertoires were released in a freely available public database intended as a resource for research on the immune response to SARS-CoV-2. Samples came from the ongoing ImmuneRACE study (first 160 participants) plus 1,254 subjects from 6 global collaborators. The sample metadata nearly always contained a de-identified subject ID, COVID-19 status, age in years and sex. Where available, HLA class I and class II types were taken from metadata supplied by the sample provider and were not determined by assay-based typing. Study-wide findings and limitations: How much clinical and demographic metadata was included differed by source and by participant, and the metadata was provided uncurated.

Notes on this clone: It lacks a known antigen. No base qualities exist here, and no much larger clone lies one base off it.

There are 15 amino acids in the CDR3, from cysteine to phenylalanine inclusive. Just CDR3 DNA is preserved here, 45 bases in frame from base 1. CDR1 and CDR2, looked up from the germline V gene, are MDHEN and SYDVKM. The junction shows trimming of 4 bases on V and 5 bases on J, and the gene matches do not reach 9 bases of it. One collaborating source in Seattle enrolled patients during active infection and followed them longitudinally through the course of disease. Collaborating institutions collected whole blood in K2EDTA tubes following their own protocols. For TCRbeta analysis, collaborators shipped samples in one of three forms: frozen whole blood, isolated PBMCs, or DNA extracted from either of those sample types. TCRbeta CDR3 regions were amplified from genomic DNA by means of the immunoSEQ Assay, a bias-controlled multiplex PCR. From the authors' description of their analysis: Within the assay, amplification of reference gene primers was used to estimate how many nucleated cells each sample contained. To quantify the absolute abundance of each unique TCRbeta CDR3 rearrangement, sequence reads were collapsed and filtered. For each sample, productive Simpson clonality was calculated as the square root of Simpson's diversity index over productive rearrangements. The source is immuneACCESS, and TCRdb retained only in-frame sequences with V and J called. Part of the clones is not carried over; for the studies checked, unresolved V genes explain less than half of this, and the remainder is unexplained. Clone size and V and J calls were adopted from that table, with D and trimming inferred from the DNA. This sample gives 350,000 to 450,000 clones in total; roughly 90% of them show up just once. The ten largest clones add up to about 7% of the sample.

The receptor chain draws on TRBV28 and TRBJ2-7; TRBD1 lines up with 9 middle nucleotides. The source of this sequence is a woman in her fifties or sixties with COVID-19, enrolled during active disease. Sequenced input: peripheral blood. Here the CDR3 is given as CASSSPGTGLHEQYF. The DNA sequence follows: TGTGCCAGCAGTTCCCCCGGGACAGGGTTGCACGAGCAGTACTTC. Joined to the reference TRBV28 and TRBJ2-7 proteins, this CDR3 gives the full variable domain: DVKVTQSSRYLVKRTGEKVFLECVQDMDHENMFWYRQDPGLGLRLIYFSYDVKMKEKGDIPEGYSVSREKKERFSLILESASTNQTSMYLCASSSPGTGLHEQYFGPGTRLTVT.